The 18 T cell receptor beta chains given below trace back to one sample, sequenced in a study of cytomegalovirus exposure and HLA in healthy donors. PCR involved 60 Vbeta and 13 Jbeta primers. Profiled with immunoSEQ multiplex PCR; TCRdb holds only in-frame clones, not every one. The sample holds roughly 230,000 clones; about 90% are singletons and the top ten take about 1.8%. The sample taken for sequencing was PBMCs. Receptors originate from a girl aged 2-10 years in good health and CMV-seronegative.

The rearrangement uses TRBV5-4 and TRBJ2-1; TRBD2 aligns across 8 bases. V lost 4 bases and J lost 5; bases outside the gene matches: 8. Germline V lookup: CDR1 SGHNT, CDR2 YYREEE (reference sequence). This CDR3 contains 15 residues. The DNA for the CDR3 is TGTGCCAGCAGCCTTGCGGGACTAGGAGACAATGAGCAGTTCTTC. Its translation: CASSLAGLGDNEQFF.

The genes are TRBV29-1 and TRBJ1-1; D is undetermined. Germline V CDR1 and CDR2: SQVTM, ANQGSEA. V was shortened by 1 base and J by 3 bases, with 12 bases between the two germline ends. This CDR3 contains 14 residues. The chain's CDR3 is CSVEVLFRDTEAFF. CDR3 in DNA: TGCAGCGTTGAAGTCCTTTTCCGGGACACTGAAGCTTTCTTT.

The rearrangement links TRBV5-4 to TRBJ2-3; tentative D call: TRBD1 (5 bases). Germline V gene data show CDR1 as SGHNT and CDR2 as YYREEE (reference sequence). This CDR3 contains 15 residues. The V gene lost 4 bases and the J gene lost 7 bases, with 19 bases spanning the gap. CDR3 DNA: TGTGCCAGCAGCCCACCCGGGCAGGGCTCTAATACGCAGTATTTT. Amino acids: CASSPPGQGSNTQYF.

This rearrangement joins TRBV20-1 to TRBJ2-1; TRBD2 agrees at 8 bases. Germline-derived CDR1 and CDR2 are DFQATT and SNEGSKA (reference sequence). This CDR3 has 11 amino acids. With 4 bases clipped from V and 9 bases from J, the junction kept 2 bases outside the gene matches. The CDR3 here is CSANLAGEQFF. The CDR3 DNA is TGCAGTGCTAATCTAGCGGGTGAGCAGTTCTTC.

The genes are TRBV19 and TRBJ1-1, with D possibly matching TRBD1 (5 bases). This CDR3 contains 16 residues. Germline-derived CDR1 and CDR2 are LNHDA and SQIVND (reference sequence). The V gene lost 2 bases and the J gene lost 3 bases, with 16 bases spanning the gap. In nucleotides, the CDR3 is TGTGCCAGTAGTATACTTCGCCCGGGGGAGTACACTGAAGCTTTCTTT. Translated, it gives CASSILRPGEYTEAFF.

The CDR3 coding sequence is TGTGCCAGCAGCTTGGGGGGGGGACAGGCTATTTACGAGCAGTACTTC. This translates into CASSLGGGQAIYEQYF. The rearrangement joins TRBV5-5 to TRBJ2-7, with D possibly TRBD1 on 8 matching bases. The CDR3 has 16 amino acids. V lost 0 bases to trimming and J lost 4 bases, with 17 bases between them. The germline CDR1 and CDR2 sequences are SGHKS and YYEKEE (reference sequence). Filled out from reference TRBV5-5 and TRBJ2-7, the complete variable domain reads DAGVTQSPTHLIKTRGQQVTLRCSPISGHKSVSWYQQVLGQGPQFIFQYYEKEERGRGNFPDRFSARQFPNYSSELNVNALLLGDSALYLCASSLGGGQAIYEQYFGPGTRLTVT.

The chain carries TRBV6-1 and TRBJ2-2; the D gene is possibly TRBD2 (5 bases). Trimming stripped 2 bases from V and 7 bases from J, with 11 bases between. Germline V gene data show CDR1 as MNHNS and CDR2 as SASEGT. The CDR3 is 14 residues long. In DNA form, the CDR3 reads TGTGCCAGCAGTGAACGTCTTGAGGGCGGGGAGCTGTTTTTT. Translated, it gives CASSERLEGGELFF.

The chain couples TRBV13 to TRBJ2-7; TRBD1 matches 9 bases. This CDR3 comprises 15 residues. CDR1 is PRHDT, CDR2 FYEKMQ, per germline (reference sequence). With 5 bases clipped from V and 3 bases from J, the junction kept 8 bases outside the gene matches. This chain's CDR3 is CASSAKDRGLYEQYF. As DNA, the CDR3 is TGTGCCAGCAGCGCCAAGGACAGGGGCCTCTACGAGCAGTACTTC.

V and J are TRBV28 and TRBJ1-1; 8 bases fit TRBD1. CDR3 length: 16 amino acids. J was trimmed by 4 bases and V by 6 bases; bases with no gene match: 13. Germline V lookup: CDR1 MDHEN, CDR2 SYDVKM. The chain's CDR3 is CASRKGQGAKGTEAFF. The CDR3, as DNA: TGTGCCAGCAGAAAAGGGCAGGGGGCGAAAGGCACTGAAGCTTTCTTT.

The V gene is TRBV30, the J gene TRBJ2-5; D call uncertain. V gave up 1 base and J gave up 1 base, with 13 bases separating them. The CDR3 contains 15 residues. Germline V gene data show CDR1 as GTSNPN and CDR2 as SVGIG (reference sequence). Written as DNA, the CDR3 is TGTGCCTGGAGTGGTTCGGCCAGGTCCCAAGAGACCCAGTACTTC. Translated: CAWSGSARSQETQYF.

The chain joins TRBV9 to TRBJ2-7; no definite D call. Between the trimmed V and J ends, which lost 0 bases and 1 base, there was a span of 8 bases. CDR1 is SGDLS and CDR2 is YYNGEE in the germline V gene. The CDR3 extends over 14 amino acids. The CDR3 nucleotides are TGTGCCAGCAGCGTAGGCCCCCGGTCCTACGAGCAGTACTTC. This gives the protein CASSVGPRSYEQYF.

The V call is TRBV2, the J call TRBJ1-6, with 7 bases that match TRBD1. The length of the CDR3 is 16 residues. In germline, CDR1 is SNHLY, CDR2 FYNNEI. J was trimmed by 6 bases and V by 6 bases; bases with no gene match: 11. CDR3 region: CASSRTTGTVNSPLHF. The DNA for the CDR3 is TGTGCCAGCAGCCGAACTACCGGGACAGTTAATTCACCCCTCCACTTT.

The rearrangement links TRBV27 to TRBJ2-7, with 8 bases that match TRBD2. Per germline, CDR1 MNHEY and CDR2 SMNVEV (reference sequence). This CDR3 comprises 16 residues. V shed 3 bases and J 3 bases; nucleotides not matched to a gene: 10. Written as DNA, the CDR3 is TGTGCCAGCAGTTTCTCCTTTAGTAGCGGGAACTACGAGCAGTACTTC. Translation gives CASSFSFSSGNYEQYF.

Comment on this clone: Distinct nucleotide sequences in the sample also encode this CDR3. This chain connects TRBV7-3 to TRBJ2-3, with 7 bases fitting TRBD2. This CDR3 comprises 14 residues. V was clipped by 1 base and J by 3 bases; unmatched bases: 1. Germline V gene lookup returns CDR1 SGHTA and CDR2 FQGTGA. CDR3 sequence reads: CASSLSGGTDTQYF. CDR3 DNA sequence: TGTGCCAGCAGCTTAAGCGGGGGAACAGATACGCAGTATTTT.

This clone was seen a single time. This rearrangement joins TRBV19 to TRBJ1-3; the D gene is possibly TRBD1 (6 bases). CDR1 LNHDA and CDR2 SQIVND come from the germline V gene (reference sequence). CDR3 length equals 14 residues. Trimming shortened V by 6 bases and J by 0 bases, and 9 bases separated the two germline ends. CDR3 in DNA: TGTGCCAGTAGCCGACAGGTCTCTGGAAACACCATATATTTT. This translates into CASSRQVSGNTIYF. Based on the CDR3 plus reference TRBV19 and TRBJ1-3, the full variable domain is DGGITQSPKYLFRKEGQNVTLSCEQNLNHDAMYWYRQDPGQGLRLIYYSQIVNDFQKGDIAEGYSVSREKKESFPLTVTSAQKNPTAFYLCASSRQVSGNTIYFGEGSWLTVV.

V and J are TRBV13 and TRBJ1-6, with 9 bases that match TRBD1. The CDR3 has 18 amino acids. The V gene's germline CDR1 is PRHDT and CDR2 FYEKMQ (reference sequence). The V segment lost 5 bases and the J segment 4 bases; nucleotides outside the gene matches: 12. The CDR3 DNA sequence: TGTGCCAGCAGCGTAACGGGACAGGGAATGGGGTATAATTCACCCCTCCACTTT. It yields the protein CASSVTGQGMGYNSPLHF.

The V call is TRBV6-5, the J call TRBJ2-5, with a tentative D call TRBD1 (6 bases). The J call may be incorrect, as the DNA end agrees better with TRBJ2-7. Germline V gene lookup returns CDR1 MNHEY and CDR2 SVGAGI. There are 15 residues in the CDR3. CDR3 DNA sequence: TGTGCCAGCAGCCTCACGACAGGTAGCTCCTACGAGCAGTACTTC. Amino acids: CASSLTTGSSYEQYF.

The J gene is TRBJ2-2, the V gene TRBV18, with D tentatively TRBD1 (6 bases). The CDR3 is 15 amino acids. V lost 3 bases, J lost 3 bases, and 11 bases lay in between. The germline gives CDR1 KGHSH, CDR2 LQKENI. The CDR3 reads CASSPYRADTGELFF. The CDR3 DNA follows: TGTGCCAGCTCACCTTACAGGGCTGACACCGGGGAGCTGTTTTTT.